The 14 T cell receptor beta chains presented below share a single source sample, sequenced in a study of blood T cell repertoires in COVID-19. Produced via immunoSEQ multiplex PCR; TCRdb's table is partial and in-frame only. This table has about 120,000 clones, about four fifths appearing once. The material sequenced was peripheral blood. Receptors were obtained from a human donor in a cohort sampled during active COVID-19.

The chain links TRBV19 to TRBJ2-1; TRBD2 agrees at 10 bases. Per the germline V gene, CDR1 is LNHDA and CDR2 is SQIVND (reference sequence). V trimming: 0 bases; J trimming: 3 bases; junction bases outside the gene matches: 2. The CDR3 length is 16 residues. In DNA form, the CDR3 reads TGTGCCAGTAGTATAGACAGCGGGGGGGGCTACAATGAGCAGTTCTTC. Translated: CASSIDSGGGYNEQFF.

The V call is TRBV5-1, the J call TRBJ2-1; D ambiguous. V gave up 3 bases and J gave up 8 bases, with 12 bases separating them. The CDR3 has 13 residues. Germline assignment: CDR1 SGHRS and CDR2 YFSETQ. The CDR3 region is CASSYDPADEQFF. The CDR3 DNA follows: TGCGCCAGCAGCTACGACCCGGCGGATGAGCAGTTCTTC.

This clone came up a few times. The CDR3 sequence: CASGTGGKGEAFF. The CDR3 DNA sequence: TGTGCCAGCGGAACAGGGGGGAAAGGGGAAGCTTTCTTT. The V call is TRBV28, the J call TRBJ1-1; 8 bases fit TRBD1. The CDR3 is made up of 13 amino acids. Trimming took 8 bases from V and 8 from J; bases not matched to a gene: 10. CDR1 and CDR2 from the germline V gene are MDHEN and SYDVKM.

This clone was detected only a few times. This sequence joins TRBV7-9 and TRBJ1-1; D is undetermined. The V gene lost 7 bases and the J gene lost 3 bases, with 12 bases spanning the gap. The CDR3 is 13 residues long. Per germline, CDR1 SEHNR and CDR2 FQNEAQ (reference sequence). Here the CDR3 reads CASTGRRDTEAFF. The CDR3 nucleotides read TGTGCCAGCACGGGAAGGAGGGACACTGAAGCTTTCTTT.

The V gene is TRBV3-1 (or the pseudogene TRBV3-2), the J gene TRBJ2-7; 8 bases agree with TRBD2. This CDR3 is built from 13 residues. Germline CDR1 is LGHDT and CDR2 is YNNKEL (reference sequence). Trimming cost V 10 bases and J 4 bases; bases outside gene matches: 9. The CDR3 protein is CATQAGGRYEQYF. The DNA of the CDR3 is TGTGCCACCCAGGCGGGGGGCCGGTACGAGCAGTACTTC.

DNA for the CDR3: TGTGCCACCAGCAGTCAGACAGGGAACTATGGCTACACCTTC. It translates to CATSSQTGNYGYTF. The J gene is TRBJ1-2, the V gene TRBV15, with 7 positions matching TRBD1. The J segment lost 2 bases and the V segment lost 3 bases, leaving 3 bases of the junction unmatched. This CDR3 contains 14 residues. The germline gives CDR1 LNHNV, CDR2 YYDKDF (reference sequence).

This chain joins TRBV18 and TRBJ2-5; the match to TRBD2 covers 8 bases. CDR3 size: 17 residues. Looked up from germline, CDR1 is KGHSH and CDR2 is LQKENI. The J segment lost 5 bases and the V segment lost 3 bases, leaving 14 bases of the junction unmatched. The CDR3: CASSPIRAGGPPETQYF. CDR3 sequence (DNA): TGTGCCAGCTCACCCATCCGGGCGGGGGGCCCTCCGGAGACCCAGTACTTC.

The genes are TRBV4-1 and TRBJ2-3, with D maybe TRBD2 (7 bases). Germline values: CDR1 MGHRA, CDR2 YSYEKL. The CDR3 sequence is 18 residues long. V was shortened by 0 bases and J by 1 base, with 17 bases between the two germline ends. The CDR3 protein is CASSQEVPWGGRTDTQYF. The CDR3 DNA sequence: TGCGCCAGCAGCCAAGAGGTACCTTGGGGGGGCCGCACAGATACGCAGTATTTT.

V is TRBV10-3 and J is TRBJ2-5; D uncertain. Germline V lookup: CDR1 ENHRY, CDR2 SYGVKD. Trimming took off 4 bases at V and 4 bases at J, with 10 bases between the two ends. The CDR3 length is 13 residues. CDR3 DNA sequence: TGTGCCATCAGTGGTCAGGAACGAGAGACCCAGTACTTC. Its translation: CAISGQERETQYF.

The J gene is TRBJ2-2, the V gene TRBV6-6, with a weak D call TRBD1 (5 bases). The CDR3 length is 15 residues. Germline CDR1 MNHNY, CDR2 SVGAGI (reference sequence). The V gene lost 11 bases and the J gene lost 3 bases, with 19 bases spanning the gap. CDR3 region: CAAKQVIADTGELFF. In DNA, the CDR3 is TGTGCCGCAAAACAGGTTATTGCTGACACCGGGGAGCTGTTTTTT.

The V gene is TRBV2, the J gene TRBJ1-2; a possible D gene is TRBD1 (6 bases). Germline V lookup: CDR1 SNHLY, CDR2 FYNNEI. This CDR3 contains 14 residues. V lost 10 bases to trimming and J lost 4 bases, with 19 bases between them. CDR3 in DNA: TGTGCCAAAAACCGGGACATCGATGCCTATGGCTACACCTTC. It encodes CAKNRDIDAYGYTF.

This chain uses TRBV6-1 with TRBJ2-7; D is unclear. Germline assignment: CDR1 MNHNS and CDR2 SASEGT. This CDR3 contains 15 residues. V lost 0 bases, J lost 3 bases, and 12 bases lay in between. The CDR3 sequence: CASSEALGAYYEQYF. The DNA of the CDR3 is TGTGCCAGCAGTGAAGCGTTAGGAGCTTACTACGAGCAGTACTTC.

This clone was recorded only once. The V call is TRBV5-1, the J call TRBJ1-2; 8 positions match TRBD1. V shed 4 bases and J 0 bases; nucleotides not matched to a gene: 8. This CDR3 region has 16 residues. CDR1 and CDR2 from the germline V gene are SGHRS and YFSETQ. CDR3 loop: CASSTGQGGTNYGYTF. In DNA, the CDR3 is TGCGCCAGCAGCACAGGACAGGGCGGTACTAACTATGGCTACACCTTC.

CDR3 sequence: CASSLQRGTEAFF. The CDR3 DNA is TGTGCCAGCAGCCTTCAAAGGGGGACTGAAGCTTTCTTT. V usage is TRBV7-6 and J usage is TRBJ1-1, with TRBD1 as a possible D gene (6 bases). Trimming removed 5 bases at V and 5 bases at J, with 12 bases between. Germline lookup yields CDR1 SGHVS and CDR2 FNYEAQ. This CDR3 comprises 13 residues.